The sequence of this T cell receptor (beta chain) was determined in a study of blood T cells in healthy people across ages. Of note for this clonotype: Antigen unknown.

V lost 9 bases to trimming and J lost 0 bases, with 11 bases between them. CDR3 length: 13 amino acids. The germline CDR1 and CDR2 sequences are SEHNR and FQNEAQ (reference sequence). Findings of the study overall: Age showed a roughly linear inverse relationship with TCR beta diversity per million T cells.

A J-beta primer mix and a sample-barcoded 5' primer were used in a second PCR of roughly 6 to 11 cycles. TCRdb passed the 5' RACE reads through MiXCR, listing each CDR3 protein once. The sample yields about 780,000 distinct CDR3 sequences, roughly 24% seen once. The data were also submitted as part of a second study, on T cells of mothers and their children. Turning to that study: A few healthy Caucasian mothers, along with their six children, were the donors.

This rearrangement joins TRBV7-9 to TRBJ1-1, with D perhaps TRBD1 (5 bases). The source of this sequence is a boy younger than 18 in good health. The sequenced sample was blood. The CDR3 protein is CASSKQVNTEAFF. In DNA, the CDR3 is TGTGCCAGTAGCAAACAGGTGAACACTGAAGCTTTCTTT.